The T cell receptor (beta chain) under discussion was sequenced for a study of OX40 agonist ivuxolimab in advanced cancers. Regarding the study as a whole: The CD4+ and CD8+ T cells in the blood had expanded clonally by week 6 at 0.1 to 3.0 mg/kg. Patients who responded partially at 0.1-3.0 mg/kg showed clonal expansion ranking among the lowest.

Sequencing used immunoSEQ multiplex PCR; TCRdb keeps in-frame clones, though not all of them. Here the sample spans 50,000 to 65,000 clones, 70% to 90% being singletons. J gave up 9 bases and V 6 bases, and 9 bases lay outside the gene matches. The CDR3 contains 14 residues. The germline V gene encodes CDR1 LGHNA and CDR2 YSLEER. Points on this clone: The antigen is undetermined.

The material was CD4+ or CD8+ T cells sorted from blood, obtained in a trial of the OX40 agonist ivuxolimab. The chain employs TRBV4-3 and TRBJ2-1; 9 bases match TRBD1. This TCR derives from an adult with an advanced solid tumor such as melanoma, head and neck, liver or kidney cancer. CDR3 amino acids: CASSRDRALGEQFF. The CDR3 DNA sequence: TGCGCCAGCAGTCGGGACAGGGCACTTGGTGAGCAGTTCTTC.